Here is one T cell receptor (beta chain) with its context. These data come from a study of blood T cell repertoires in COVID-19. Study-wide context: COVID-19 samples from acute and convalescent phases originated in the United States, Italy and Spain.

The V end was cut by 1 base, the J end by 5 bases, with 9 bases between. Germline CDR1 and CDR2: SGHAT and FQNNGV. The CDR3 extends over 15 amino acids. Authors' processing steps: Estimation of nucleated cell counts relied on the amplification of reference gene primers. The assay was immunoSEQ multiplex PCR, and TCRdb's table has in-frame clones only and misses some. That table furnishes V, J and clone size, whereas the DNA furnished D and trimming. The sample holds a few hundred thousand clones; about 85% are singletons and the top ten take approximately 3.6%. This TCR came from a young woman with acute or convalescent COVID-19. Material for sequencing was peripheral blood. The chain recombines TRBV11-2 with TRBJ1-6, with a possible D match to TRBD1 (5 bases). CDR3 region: CASSLVGGDNSPLHF. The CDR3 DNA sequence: TGTGCCAGCAGCTTAGTTGGGGGGGATAATTCACCCCTCCACTTT. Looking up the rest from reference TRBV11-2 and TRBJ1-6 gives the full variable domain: EAGVAQSPRYKIIEKRQSVAFWCNPISGHATLYWYQQILGQGPKLLIQFQNNGVVDDSQLPKDRFSAERLKGVDSTLKIQPAKLEDSAVYLCASSLVGGDNSPLHFGNGTRLTVT.